This T cell receptor (beta chain) was obtained from a study of cytomegalovirus exposure and HLA in healthy donors. In the PCR, 60 Vbeta and 13 Jbeta primers were used. Some clones are missing from TCRdb's copy, which holds only in-frame ones; the method was immunoSEQ multiplex PCR. The sample lists 60,000 to 95,000 clones; approximately 81% were seen once. Unmatched junction bases numbered 9, after V lost 1 base and J lost 3 bases. Germline CDR1 LGHNA, CDR2 YNFKEQ. The CDR3 runs 17 residues. A remark on this clone: Its antigen is currently unknown.

Study findings and constraints: The study dropped some indistinguishable V segments, TRBV6-2 and TRBV6-3 among them. It is likely that the observed cluster of highly shared sequence variants was a sequencing artifact.

This receptor was obtained from a middle-aged woman in good health and CMV-seropositive. Material for sequencing was PBMCs. The V and J genes are TRBV4-2 and TRBJ1-1; TRBD1 matches at 9 bases. The CDR3 sequence is CASSQGRVTGGDTEAFF. In nucleotides, the CDR3 is TGTGCCAGCAGCCAAGGAAGGGTGACAGGGGGGGACACTGAAGCTTTCTTT.